One and the same sample provided the 30 T cell receptor beta chains below, sequenced in a study of Tregs in tolerant kidney transplant recipients. Some clones are missing from TCRdb's copy, which holds only in-frame ones; the method was immunoSEQ multiplex PCR. Of 90,000 to 120,000 clones listed, nearly 90% are singletons. This specimen consisted of CD4+ T cells from blood, obtained before the transplant. The receptors stem from a human donor who received a combined kidney and bone marrow transplant.

The chain links TRBV7-2 to TRBJ1-1, with D tentatively TRBD1 (5 bases). V shed 1 base and J shed 2 bases, with 8 bases lying between them. This CDR3 has 14 amino acids. Germline V gene sequence: CDR1 SGHTA, CDR2 FQGNSA. The CDR3 bases are TGTGCCAGCAGCTTAGGACAGACCAACACTGAAGCTTTCTTT. It codes for CASSLGQTNTEAFF.

The rearrangement joins TRBV29-1 to TRBJ2-7, with 15 bases matching TRBD2. V shed 5 bases and J 5 bases; nucleotides not matched to a gene: 7. This CDR3 region has 15 residues. Germline V lookup: CDR1 SQVTM, CDR2 ANQGSEA. The CDR3 loop is CSVKLGLAGGDEQYF. The CDR3 DNA reads as TGCAGCGTTAAACTTGGACTAGCGGGAGGGGACGAGCAGTACTTC.

This rearrangement joins TRBV18 to TRBJ2-7, with TRBD1 matching over 9 bases. Germline-derived CDR1 and CDR2 are KGHSH and LQKENI. CDR3 length equals 16 residues. J was trimmed by 7 bases and V by 3 bases; bases with no gene match: 13. The CDR3 here is CASSPPNNRGLGEQYF. In DNA, the CDR3 is TGTGCCAGCTCACCGCCGAATAACAGGGGGCTGGGGGAGCAGTACTTC.

The rearrangement links TRBV6-6 to TRBJ2-7; 10 bases agree with TRBD2. The germline V gene has CDR1 MNHNY and CDR2 SVGAGI (reference sequence). This CDR3 has 14 residues. V dropped 4 bases and J dropped 4; count of bases not matched to a gene: 4. CDR3 coding DNA: TGTGCCAGCAGTTCGGTTAGCGGGGGGTACGAGCAGTACTTC. Translation: CASSSVSGGYEQYF.

The gene calls are TRBV4-1 and TRBJ2-3; 9 bases agree with TRBD1. The germline V gene has CDR1 MGHRA and CDR2 YSYEKL. The trim removed 1 base at V and 3 bases at J, leaving 5 bases unmatched. The CDR3 has 16 residues. The CDR3 bases are TGCGCCAGCAGCCAAGGGGGGACAGGGAATACAGATACGCAGTATTTT. Translation: CASSQGGTGNTDTQYF.

The rearrangement uses TRBV27 and TRBJ2-3, with 10 nucleotides matching TRBD2. The ends lost 3 bases at V and 5 bases at J; junction bases unmatched: 8. Germline V gene lookup returns CDR1 MNHEY and CDR2 SMNVEV (reference sequence). The CDR3 contains 16 residues. The CDR3 DNA sequence: TGTGCCAGCAGTTTTAGGGATAGCGGGGGGAAAGATACGCAGTATTTT. This encodes CASSFRDSGGKDTQYF.

The chain carries TRBV9 and TRBJ2-3, with 7 positions matching TRBD2. The germline V gene has CDR1 SGDLS and CDR2 YYNGEE. CDR3 length: 17 residues. V was clipped by 4 bases and J by 0 bases; unmatched bases: 11. As DNA, the CDR3 is TGTGCCAGCAGCCAGGGTTGGGGAGCGGGGAGCACAGATACGCAGTATTTT. Amino acids: CASSQGWGAGSTDTQYF.

The chain carries TRBV19 and TRBJ1-3; no definite D call. This CDR3 region has 14 residues. Germline-derived CDR1 and CDR2 are LNHDA and SQIVND (reference sequence). V was shortened by 3 bases and J by 1 base, with 7 bases between the two germline ends. The CDR3 bases are TGTGCCAGTAGTATCCGCCTATCTGGAAACACCATATATTTT. Encoded protein: CASSIRLSGNTIYF.

In DNA form, the CDR3 reads TGCAGCGTTGGGCTAGCGGGAGTAGATACGCAGTATTTT. Amino acid sequence: CSVGLAGVDTQYF. The gene calls are TRBV29-1 and TRBJ2-3, with 10 bases aligning to TRBD2. The germline V gene has CDR1 SQVTM and CDR2 ANQGSEA. Trimming took 4 bases from V and 5 from J; bases not matched to a gene: 3. The CDR3 spans 13 residues.

The V call is TRBV29-1, the J call TRBJ1-1; 8 bases line up with TRBD1. There are 14 residues in the CDR3. V shed 6 bases, J shed 1 base, and the junction held 7 bases outside the gene matches. Germline V gives CDR1 SQVTM, CDR2 ANQGSEA. The CDR3 DNA sequence: TGCAGCGTCCACAAACAGGGGGGGAACACTGAAGCTTTCTTT. Translated: CSVHKQGGNTEAFF.

The V and J genes are TRBV4-1 and TRBJ1-6; maybe TRBD1 (6 bases). The V end was cut by 4 bases, the J end by 2 bases, with 15 bases between. The germline V gene has CDR1 MGHRA and CDR2 YSYEKL. The CDR3 runs 17 residues. The chain's CDR3 is CASSLRQATTYNSPLHF. The CDR3 DNA sequence: TGCGCCAGCAGCCTCAGACAGGCGACTACCTATAATTCACCCCTCCACTTT.

The chain employs TRBV10-1 and TRBJ1-4; D is uncertain. Deletions cut 4 bases from V and 5 bases from J, with 8 bases between. This CDR3 has 13 residues. The germline V gene has CDR1 WNHNN and CDR2 SYGVQD (reference sequence). CDR3 loop: CASSASGNEKLFF. The CDR3 DNA is TGCGCCAGCAGTGCTTCGGGAAATGAAAAACTGTTTTTT.

This clone has only a few counts. This chain uses TRBV7-9 with TRBJ2-7; 10 bases agree with TRBD1. Trimming at V came to 5 bases and at J to 7 bases, leaving 5 bases not matched to a gene. CDR3 length: 13 residues. Per the germline V gene, CDR1 is SEHNR and CDR2 is FQNEAQ (reference sequence). CDR3 DNA: TGTGCCAGCAGCAGAACGGGACAGGGGGAGCAGTACTTC. Translated: CASSRTGQGEQYF.

This chain links TRBV5-8 with TRBJ1-4, with no clear D. The CDR3 is 16 residues long. The V and J ends lost 0 bases and 4 bases respectively, with 13 bases between them. Germline CDR1 is SGHTS and CDR2 is YDEGEE. The CDR3 DNA follows: TGTGCCAGCAGCTTGGCAGGAGGGCCTGGTAATGAAAAACTGTTTTTT. Its translation is CASSLAGGPGNEKLFF.

The chain couples TRBV28 to TRBJ1-2; perhaps TRBD1 as D (5 bases). This CDR3 spans 15 amino acids. V was trimmed by 0 bases and J by 7 bases, leaving 15 bases between them. The germline CDR1 and CDR2 sequences are MDHEN and SYDVKM. The CDR3 DNA reads TGTGCCAGCAGTTTATGGACTGGGGATAGGGGTGGCTACACCTTC. It encodes CASSLWTGDRGGYTF.

The chain recombines TRBV5-6 with TRBJ1-2, with a tentative D call TRBD1 (6 bases). Trimming shortened V by 0 bases and J by 4 bases, and 13 bases separated the two germline ends. CDR1 SGHDT and CDR2 YYEEEE come from the germline V gene. This CDR3 is built from 15 residues. In nucleotides, the CDR3 is TGTGCCAGCAGCTTGGGGCAGAGGGGGGGCTATGGCTACACCTTC. Its translation is CASSLGQRGGYGYTF. The complete variable domain, with remaining parts taken from reference TRBV5-6 and TRBJ1-2, reads DAGVTQSPTHLIKTRGQQVTLRCSPKSGHDTVSWYQQALGQGPQFIFQYYEEEERQRGNFPDRFSGHQFPNYSSELNVNALLLGDSALYLCASSLGQRGGYGYTFGSGTRLTVV.

The chain uses TRBV28 and TRBJ1-1, with no clear D. The CDR3 is 13 residues long. Germline-derived CDR1 and CDR2 are MDHEN and SYDVKM. The V end was cut by 8 bases, the J end by 8 bases, with 18 bases between. The CDR3 nucleotides read TGTGCCAGCCTAATTCGTCGGGATGAAGAAGCTTTCTTT. This gives the protein CASLIRRDEEAFF. The whole variable domain, remainder taken from reference TRBV28 and TRBJ1-1, is DVKVTQSSRYLVKRTGEKVFLECVQDMDHENMFWYRQDPGLGLRLIYFSYDVKMKEKGDIPEGYSVSREKKERFSLILESASTNQTSMYLCASLIRRDEEAFFGQGTRLTVV.

The V gene is TRBV7-2, the J gene TRBJ2-7; D is undetermined. The CDR3 has 13 amino acids. V lost 5 bases and J 4 bases, leaving 12 bases between the germline ends. Germline-derived CDR1 and CDR2 are SGHTA and FQGNSA. This CDR3 reads CASSVRPTYEQYF. CDR3 bases: TGTGCCAGCAGCGTGCGCCCTACTTACGAGCAGTACTTC.

This clone has only a few counts. J is TRBJ2-2 and V is TRBV10-3, with 9 bases lining up with TRBD2. The junction had 5 bases not matched to a gene; V was cut back by 3 bases and J by 6 bases. The CDR3 sequence is 15 residues long. Germline CDR1 reads ENHRY; CDR2 reads SYGVKD. CDR3 in amino acids: CAISERTSVAGELFF. CDR3 nucleotides: TGTGCCATCAGTGAACGGACTAGCGTAGCCGGGGAGCTGTTTTTT.

V gene TRBV30 combines with J gene TRBJ1-4; D perhaps matches TRBD1 (6 bases). There are 13 residues in the CDR3. Germline lookup yields CDR1 GTSNPN and CDR2 SVGIG (reference sequence). Deletions cut 3 bases from V and 8 bases from J, with 13 bases between. CDR3 region: CAWRRGDREKLFF. In DNA form, the CDR3 reads TGTGCCTGGAGGAGAGGAGACAGGGAAAAACTGTTTTTT. The whole variable domain, remainder taken from reference TRBV30 and TRBJ1-4, is SQTIHQWPATLVQPVGSPLSLECTVEGTSNPNLYWYRQAAGRGLQLLFYSVGIGQISSEVPQNLSASRPQDRQFILSSKKLLLSDSGFYLCAWRRGDREKLFFGSGTQLSVL.

V is TRBV27 and J is TRBJ1-6; 9 bases agree with TRBD1. This CDR3 has 16 residues. The germline V gene has CDR1 MNHEY and CDR2 SMNVEV (reference sequence). V shed 7 bases and J 0 bases; nucleotides not matched to a gene: 4. The CDR3, as DNA: TGTGCCAGCAAGGGGACAGGGAGCTCCTATAATTCACCCCTCCACTTT. Translating gives CASKGTGSSYNSPLHF.

The chain is built from TRBV5-8 and TRBJ2-7; 7 nucleotides line up with TRBD1. Trimming took 4 bases from V and 2 from J; bases not matched to a gene: 9. Germline CDR1 SGHTS, CDR2 YDEGEE. CDR3 length: 15 amino acids. Here the CDR3 DNA reads TGTGCCAGCAGCCGACAGGGTAGCAGTCCCTACGAGCAGTACTTC. It is translated as CASSRQGSSPYEQYF.

This chain connects TRBV6-4 to TRBJ2-2; 8 nucleotides line up with TRBD1. The ends lost 6 bases at V and 4 bases at J; junction bases unmatched: 1. The germline V gene has CDR1 MRHNA and CDR2 SNTAGT. This CDR3 has 13 amino acids. Written as DNA, the CDR3 is TGTGCCAGCAGAGGACAGGGCACCGGGGAGCTGTTTTTT. It encodes CASRGQGTGELFF.

The J gene is TRBJ1-5, the V gene TRBV5-4, with D tentatively TRBD1 (6 bases). Germline V gene lookup returns CDR1 SGHNT and CDR2 YYREEE (reference sequence). The CDR3 runs to 18 residues. V lost 1 base to trimming and J lost 0 bases, with 17 bases between them. The CDR3 DNA reads as TGTGCCAGCAGCTTGAGGGGCAGGGGACATTATAGCAATCAGCCCCAGCATTTT. Translated, it gives CASSLRGRGHYSNQPQHF.

The rearrangement joins TRBV19 to TRBJ2-5; 9 positions agree with TRBD1. There are 13 residues in the CDR3. Germline V gene lookup returns CDR1 LNHDA and CDR2 SQIVND (reference sequence). V lost 6 bases, J lost 5 bases, and 4 bases stayed unmatched. The CDR3 DNA is TGTGCCAGTAGGGGGACAGGGCGGGAGACCCAGTACTTC. This encodes CASRGTGRETQYF.

The J gene is TRBJ1-1, the V gene TRBV18; 11 bases are shared with TRBD1. The CDR3 has 15 residues. Germline trimming cut 2 bases from V and 5 bases from J; bases unmatched to any gene: 4. The V gene's germline CDR1 is KGHSH and CDR2 LQKENI. This CDR3 reads CASSPRTGGLTEAFF. The CDR3, as DNA: TGTGCCAGCTCACCAAGGACAGGGGGCCTAACTGAAGCTTTCTTT.

The CDR3, as DNA: TGCAGCGTTCCTTGGGGGACAGCTAACACTGAAGCTTTCTTT. It is translated as CSVPWGTANTEAFF. The J gene is TRBJ1-1, the V gene TRBV29-1, with 7 bases aligning to TRBD1. Trimming removed 5 bases from V and 2 bases from J; junction bases left unmatched: 8. The CDR3 runs to 14 residues. CDR1 and CDR2 from the germline V gene are SQVTM and ANQGSEA.

The J gene is TRBJ1-5, the V gene TRBV19; possibly TRBD1 for D (5 bases). The germline gives CDR1 LNHDA, CDR2 SQIVND (reference sequence). This CDR3 comprises 16 residues. V was pared by 1 base and J by 2 bases, with 12 bases between. The CDR3 protein is CASSIVGGMGNQPQHF. Written as DNA, the CDR3 is TGTGCCAGTAGTATAGTCGGGGGAATGGGCAATCAGCCCCAGCATTTT.

V gene TRBV6-1 combines with J gene TRBJ1-1; D is perhaps TRBD1 (5 bases). The CDR3 runs to 14 residues. Trimming removed 11 bases at V and 6 bases at J, with 22 bases between. Germline V CDR1 and CDR2: MNHNS, SASEGT. Here the CDR3 reads CAVETATTLSEAFF. As DNA, the CDR3 is TGTGCCGTGGAGACAGCCACTACACTGTCTGAAGCTTTCTTT.

The J gene is TRBJ1-2, the V gene TRBV21-1; the D segment call TRBD1 is taken from the table without a DNA check. TRBV21-1 is a recognized pseudogene. The CDR3 is 13 amino acids. The CDR3 sequence: CASSFRGGYGYTF. The CDR3 region has the DNA TGTGCCAGCAGCTTCAGGGGTGGTTATGGCTACACCTTC.